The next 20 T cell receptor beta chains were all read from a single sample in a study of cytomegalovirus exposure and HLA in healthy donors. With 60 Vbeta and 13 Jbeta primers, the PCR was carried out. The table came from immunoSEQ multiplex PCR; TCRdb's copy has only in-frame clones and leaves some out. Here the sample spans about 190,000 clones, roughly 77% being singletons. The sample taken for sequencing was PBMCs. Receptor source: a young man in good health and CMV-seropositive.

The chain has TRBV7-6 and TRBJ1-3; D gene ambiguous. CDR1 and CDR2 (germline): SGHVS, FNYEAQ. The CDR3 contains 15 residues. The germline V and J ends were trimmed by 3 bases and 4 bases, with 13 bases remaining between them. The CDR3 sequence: CASSLEAGSGNTIYF. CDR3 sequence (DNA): TGTGCCAGCAGCTTGGAGGCAGGTTCAGGAAACACCATATATTTT.

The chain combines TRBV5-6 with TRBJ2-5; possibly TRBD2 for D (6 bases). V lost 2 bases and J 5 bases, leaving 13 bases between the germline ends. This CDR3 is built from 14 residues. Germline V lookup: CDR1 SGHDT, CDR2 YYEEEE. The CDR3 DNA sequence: TGTGCCAGCAGCTTTGGGTTTCGGGAGGAGACCCAGTACTTC. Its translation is CASSFGFREETQYF.

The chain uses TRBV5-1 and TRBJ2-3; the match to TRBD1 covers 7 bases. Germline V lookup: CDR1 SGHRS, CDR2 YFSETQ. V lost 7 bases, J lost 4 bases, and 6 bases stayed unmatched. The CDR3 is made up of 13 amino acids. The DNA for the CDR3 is TGCGCCAGCGGCAACCAGGGGGCAGATACGCAGTATTTT. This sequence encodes CASGNQGADTQYF.

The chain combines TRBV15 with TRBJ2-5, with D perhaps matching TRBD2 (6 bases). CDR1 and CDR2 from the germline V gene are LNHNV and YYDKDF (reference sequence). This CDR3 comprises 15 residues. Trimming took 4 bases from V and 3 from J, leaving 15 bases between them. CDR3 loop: CATSMVDYFKETQYF. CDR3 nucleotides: TGTGCCACCAGCATGGTGGACTACTTCAAAGAGACCCAGTACTTC.

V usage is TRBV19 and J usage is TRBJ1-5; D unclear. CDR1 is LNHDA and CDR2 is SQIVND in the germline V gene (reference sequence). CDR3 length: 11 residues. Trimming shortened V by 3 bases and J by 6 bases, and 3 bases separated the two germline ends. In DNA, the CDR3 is TGTGCCAGTAGTATCGGTCAGCCCCAGCATTTT. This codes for CASSIGQPQHF.

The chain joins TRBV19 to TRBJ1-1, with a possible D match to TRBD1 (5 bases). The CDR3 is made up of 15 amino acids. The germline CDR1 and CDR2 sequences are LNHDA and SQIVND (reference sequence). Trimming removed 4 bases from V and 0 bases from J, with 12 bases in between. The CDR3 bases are TGTGCCAGTAGTACCAGCGGGGGACTGAACACTGAAGCTTTCTTT. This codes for CASSTSGGLNTEAFF.

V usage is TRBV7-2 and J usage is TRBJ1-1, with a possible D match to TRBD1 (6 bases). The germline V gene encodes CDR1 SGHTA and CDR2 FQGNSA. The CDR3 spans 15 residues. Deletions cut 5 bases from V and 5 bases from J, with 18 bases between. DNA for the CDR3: TGTGCCAGCAGCCCCCCGGGGGGCTGGAGGACTGAAGCTTTCTTT. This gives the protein CASSPPGGWRTEAFF. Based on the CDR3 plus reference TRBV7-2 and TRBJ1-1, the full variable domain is GAGVSQSPSNKVTEKGKDVELRCDPISGHTALYWYRQSLGQGLEFLIYFQGNSAPDKSGLPSDRFSAERTGGSVSTLTIQRTQQEDSAVYLCASSPPGGWRTEAFFGQGTRLTVV.

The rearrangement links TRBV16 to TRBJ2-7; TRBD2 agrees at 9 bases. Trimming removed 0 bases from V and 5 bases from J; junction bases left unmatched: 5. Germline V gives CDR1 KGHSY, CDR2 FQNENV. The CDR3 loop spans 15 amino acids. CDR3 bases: TGTGCCAGCAGCCAATCTGGGGTAGCGGGAGACGAGCAGTACTTC. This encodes CASSQSGVAGDEQYF.

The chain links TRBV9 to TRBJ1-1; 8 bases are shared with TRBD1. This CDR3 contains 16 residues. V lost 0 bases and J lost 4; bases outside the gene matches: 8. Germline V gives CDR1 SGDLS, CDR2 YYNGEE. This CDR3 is CASSVDLARGPTEAFF. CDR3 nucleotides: TGTGCCAGCAGCGTAGACCTCGCCAGGGGGCCCACTGAAGCTTTCTTT.

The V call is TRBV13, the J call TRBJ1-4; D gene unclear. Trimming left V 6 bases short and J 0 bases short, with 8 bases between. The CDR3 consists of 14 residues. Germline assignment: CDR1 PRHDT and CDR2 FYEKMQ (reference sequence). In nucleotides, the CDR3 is TGTGCCAGCAGTTTCGGGGCAACTAATGAAAAACTGTTTTTT. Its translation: CASSFGATNEKLFF.

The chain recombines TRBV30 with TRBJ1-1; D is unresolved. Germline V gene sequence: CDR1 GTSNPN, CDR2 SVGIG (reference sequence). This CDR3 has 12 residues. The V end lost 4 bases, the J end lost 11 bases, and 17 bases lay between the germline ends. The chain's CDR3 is CAWTTTWVGAFF. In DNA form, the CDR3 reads TGTGCCTGGACCACTACCTGGGTTGGGGCTTTCTTT. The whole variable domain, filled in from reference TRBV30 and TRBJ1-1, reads SQTIHQWPATLVQPVGSPLSLECTVEGTSNPNLYWYRQAAGRGLQLLFYSVGIGQISSEVPQNLSASRPQDRQFILSSKKLLLSDSGFYLCAWTTTWVGAFFGQGTRLTVV.

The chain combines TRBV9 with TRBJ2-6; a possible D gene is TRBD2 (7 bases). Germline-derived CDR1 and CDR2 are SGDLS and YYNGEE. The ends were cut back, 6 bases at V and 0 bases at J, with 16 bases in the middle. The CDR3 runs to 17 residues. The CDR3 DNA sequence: TGTGCCAGCAAGGGGGGGACCACAAGCTCTGGGGCCAACGTCCTGACTTTC. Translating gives CASKGGTTSSGANVLTF.

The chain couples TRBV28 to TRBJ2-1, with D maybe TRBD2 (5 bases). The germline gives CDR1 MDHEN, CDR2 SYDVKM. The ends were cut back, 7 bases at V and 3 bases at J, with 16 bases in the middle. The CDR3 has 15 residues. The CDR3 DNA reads TGTGCCAGCACCCTCGTAGCGTCAGACTACAATGAGCAGTTCTTC. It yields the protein CASTLVASDYNEQFF.

In DNA form, the CDR3 reads TGTGCCATCAGTGAGTCGAACCTAGCGTCGAACACCGGGGAGCTGTTTTTT. This codes for CAISESNLASNTGELFF. The genes are TRBV10-3 and TRBJ2-2; D might be TRBD2 (6 bases). The CDR3 contains 17 residues. The ends were cut back, 0 bases at V and 0 bases at J, with 11 bases in the middle. CDR1 is ENHRY and CDR2 is SYGVKD in the germline V gene.

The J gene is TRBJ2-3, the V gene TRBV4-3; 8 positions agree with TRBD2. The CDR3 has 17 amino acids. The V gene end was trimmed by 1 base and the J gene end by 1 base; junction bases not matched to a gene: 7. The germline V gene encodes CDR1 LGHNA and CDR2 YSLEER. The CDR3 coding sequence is TGCGCCAGCAGCCAAGTAGGTTCAGCGGGGGGCACAGATACGCAGTATTTT. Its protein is CASSQVGSAGGTDTQYF.

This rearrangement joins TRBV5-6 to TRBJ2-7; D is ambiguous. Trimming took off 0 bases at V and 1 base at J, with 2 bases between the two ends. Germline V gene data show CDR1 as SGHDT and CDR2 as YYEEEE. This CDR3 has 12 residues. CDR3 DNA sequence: TGTGCCAGCAGCTTGGTATCCTACGAGCAGTACTTC. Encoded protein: CASSLVSYEQYF. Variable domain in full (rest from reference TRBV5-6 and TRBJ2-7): DAGVTQSPTHLIKTRGQQVTLRCSPKSGHDTVSWYQQALGQGPQFIFQYYEEEERQRGNFPDRFSGHQFPNYSSELNVNALLLGDSALYLCASSLVSYEQYFGPGTRLTVT.

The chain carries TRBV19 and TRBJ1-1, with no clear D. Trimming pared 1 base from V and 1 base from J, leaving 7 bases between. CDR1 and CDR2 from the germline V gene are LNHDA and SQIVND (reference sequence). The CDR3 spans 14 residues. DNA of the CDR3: TGTGCCAGTAGTATAGCGCGGGGGAACACTGAAGCTTTCTTT. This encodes CASSIARGNTEAFF.

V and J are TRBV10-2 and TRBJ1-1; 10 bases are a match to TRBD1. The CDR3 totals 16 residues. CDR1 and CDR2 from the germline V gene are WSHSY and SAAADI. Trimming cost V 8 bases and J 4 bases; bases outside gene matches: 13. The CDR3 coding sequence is TGCGCCAGCGCTGGGGACAGGGGTCGGGGGAGCACTGAAGCTTTCTTT. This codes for CASAGDRGRGSTEAFF.

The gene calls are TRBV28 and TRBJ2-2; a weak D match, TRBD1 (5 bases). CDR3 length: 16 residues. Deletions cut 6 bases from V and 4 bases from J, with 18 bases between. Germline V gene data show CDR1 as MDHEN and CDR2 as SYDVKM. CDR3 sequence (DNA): TGTGCCAGCAGAACACAGGAATACCCGGGCACCGGGGAGCTGTTTTTT. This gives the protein CASRTQEYPGTGELFF.

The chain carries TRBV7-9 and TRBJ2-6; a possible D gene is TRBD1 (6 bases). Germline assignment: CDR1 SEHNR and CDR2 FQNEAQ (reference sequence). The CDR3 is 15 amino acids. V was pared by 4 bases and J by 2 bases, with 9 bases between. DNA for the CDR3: TGTGCCAGCAGCTCACCAGGGGCTGGGGCCAACGTCCTGACTTTC. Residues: CASSSPGAGANVLTF.